This TCR beta chain was captured by sequencing in a study of cytomegalovirus exposure and HLA in healthy donors. Study-wide findings and caveats: V segments that were indistinguishable, TRBV6-2 and TRBV6-3 among them, were omitted from analysis.

13 Jbeta primers and 60 Vbeta primers were used for the PCR. Here immunoSEQ multiplex PCR was the method, and the copy in TCRdb shows in-frame clones only, minus some. The table shows fewer than 75,000 clones, with 80% occurring only once. V lost 2 bases and J lost 7, with 11 bases in between. Germline lookup yields CDR1 GTSNPN and CDR2 SVGIG (reference sequence). The CDR3 extends over 12 amino acids. Worth noting for this clone: Antigen specificity is unknown.

The chain is built from TRBV30 and TRBJ1-2; tentatively, D is TRBD1 (5 bases). This receptor was obtained from a woman between 25 and 40 years old in good health and CMV-seronegative. The specimen was PBMCs. This CDR3 is CAWSLPGLGYTF. CDR3 sequence (DNA): TGTGCCTGGAGTCTACCGGGACTTGGCTACACCTTC. Complete variable domain (other parts from reference TRBV30 and TRBJ1-2): SQTIHQWPATLVQPVGSPLSLECTVEGTSNPNLYWYRQAAGRGLQLLFYSVGIGQISSEVPQNLSASRPQDRQFILSSKKLLLSDSGFYLCAWSLPGLGYTFGSGTRLTVV.